Reported below is one T cell receptor (beta chain). The repertoire was sequenced with immunoSEQ multiplex PCR; TCRdb's copy has only in-frame clones and lacks some. The sample comprises roughly 110,000 clones, about nine tenths of which are singletons, and roughly 1.2% rests with the top ten. The sample is drawn from a study of blood T cell repertoires in COVID-19. The CDR3 runs 15 residues. The specimen was peripheral blood. The rearrangement links TRBV1 to TRBJ2-7; the table calls TRBD2, which could not be checked here. TRBV1 is a pseudogene segment. The clonotype was recovered from a young woman with acute or convalescent COVID-19. The CDR3 coding sequence is TGCACCAGCAGCCAAGATCCCGGGGGGACCTACGAGCAGTACTTC. The encoded protein is CTSSQDPGGTYEQYF.